What follows is one TCR beta chain and its context. These data originate in a study of blood T cell repertoires in COVID-19. At the level of the study: Sites in the United States, Italy and Spain provided acute and convalescent COVID-19 samples. T cells, B-cell-depleted T cells, or PBMCs supplied cDNA or gDNA.

In the original processing: Amplification of reference gene primers was used by the study to estimate nucleated cell counts. Clones were read by immunoSEQ multiplex PCR, and TCRdb kept only the in-frame ones, dropping some. Clone size and V and J calls were adopted from that table, with D and trimming inferred from the DNA. The data hold more than 95,000 clones, with around 70% observed a single time. The germline V gene encodes CDR1 LNHNV and CDR2 YYDKDF (reference sequence). The CDR3 loop spans 15 amino acids. V was pared by 4 bases and J by 5 bases, with 14 bases between. The sample consisted of peripheral blood. The source is a man older than 75 with COVID-19, enrolled during active disease. J is TRBJ2-2 and V is TRBV15; TRBD2 might be the D (6 bases). CDR3 bases: TGTGCCACCAGCACAGGGAGACGGGAGACCGGGGAGCTGTTTTTT. Translated, it gives CATSTGRRETGELFF. The variable domain in full, with the rest retrieved from reference TRBV15 and TRBJ2-2, is DAMVIQNPRYQVTQFGKPVTLSCSQTLNHNVMYWYQQKSSQAPKLLFHYYDKDFNNEADTPDNFQSRRPNTSFCFLDIRSPGLGDTAMYLCATSTGRRETGELFFGEGSRLTVL.